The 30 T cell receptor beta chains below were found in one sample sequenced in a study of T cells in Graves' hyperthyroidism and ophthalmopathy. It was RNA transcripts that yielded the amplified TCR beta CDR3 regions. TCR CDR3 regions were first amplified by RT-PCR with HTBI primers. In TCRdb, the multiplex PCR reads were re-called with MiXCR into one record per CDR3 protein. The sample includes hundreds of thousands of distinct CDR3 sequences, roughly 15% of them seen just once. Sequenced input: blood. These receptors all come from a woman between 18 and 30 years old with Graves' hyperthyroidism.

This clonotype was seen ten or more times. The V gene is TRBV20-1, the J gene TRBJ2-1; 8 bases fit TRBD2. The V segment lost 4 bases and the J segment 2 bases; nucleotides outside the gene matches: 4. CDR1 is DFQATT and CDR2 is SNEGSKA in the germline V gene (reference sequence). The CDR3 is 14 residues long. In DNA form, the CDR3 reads TGCAGTGCTAAGTCGGGACTAGCCTACAATGAGCAGTTCTTC. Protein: CSAKSGLAYNEQFF.

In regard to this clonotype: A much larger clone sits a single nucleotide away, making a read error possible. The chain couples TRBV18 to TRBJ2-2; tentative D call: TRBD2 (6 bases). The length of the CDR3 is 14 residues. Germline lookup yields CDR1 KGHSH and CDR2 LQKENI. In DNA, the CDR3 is TGTGCCAGCTCACCAGTAGGGAACACCGGGGGGCTGTTTTTT. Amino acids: CASSPVGNTGGLFF.

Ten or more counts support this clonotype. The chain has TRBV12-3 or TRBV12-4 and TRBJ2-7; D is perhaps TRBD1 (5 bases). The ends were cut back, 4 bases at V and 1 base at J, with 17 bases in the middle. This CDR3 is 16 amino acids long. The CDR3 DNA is TGTGCCAGCAGTTATTTAACTATAAGGGGATCCTACGAGCAGTACTTC. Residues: CASSYLTIRGSYEQYF.

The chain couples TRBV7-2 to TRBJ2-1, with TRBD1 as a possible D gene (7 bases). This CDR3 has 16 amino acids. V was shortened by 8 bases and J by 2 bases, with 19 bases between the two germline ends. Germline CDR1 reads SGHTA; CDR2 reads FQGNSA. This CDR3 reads CASSPGPGGPYNEQFF. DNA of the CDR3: TGTGCCAGCTCTCCTGGGCCAGGGGGGCCCTACAATGAGCAGTTCTTC. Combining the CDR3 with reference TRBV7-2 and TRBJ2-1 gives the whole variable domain GAGVSQSPSNKVTEKGKDVELRCDPISGHTALYWYRQSLGQGLEFLIYFQGNSAPDKSGLPSDRFSAERTGGSVSTLTIQRTQQEDSAVYLCASSPGPGGPYNEQFFGPGTRLTVL.

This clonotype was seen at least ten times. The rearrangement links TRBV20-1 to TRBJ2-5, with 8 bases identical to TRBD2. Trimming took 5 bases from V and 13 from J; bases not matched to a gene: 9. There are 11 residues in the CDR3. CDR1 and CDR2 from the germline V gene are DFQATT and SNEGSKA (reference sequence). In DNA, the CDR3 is TGCAGTGCTTCTTTAGCGGGGAGGGGGTACTTC. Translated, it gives CSASLAGRGYF.

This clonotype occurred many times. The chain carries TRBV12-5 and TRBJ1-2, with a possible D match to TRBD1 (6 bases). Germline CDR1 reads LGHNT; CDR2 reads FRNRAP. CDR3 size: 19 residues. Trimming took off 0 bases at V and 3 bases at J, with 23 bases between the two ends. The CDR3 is CASGLVGVSGTTGDYGYTF. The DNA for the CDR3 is TGTGCTAGTGGTTTGGTAGGGGTCTCCGGGACAACTGGGGACTATGGCTACACCTTC.

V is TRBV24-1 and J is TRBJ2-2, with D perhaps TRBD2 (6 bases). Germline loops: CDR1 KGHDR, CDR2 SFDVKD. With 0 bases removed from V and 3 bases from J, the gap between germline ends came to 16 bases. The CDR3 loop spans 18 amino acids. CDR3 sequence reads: CATSDLWSAGKDTGELFF. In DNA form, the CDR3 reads TGTGCCACCAGTGATTTGTGGTCTGCGGGAAAGGACACCGGGGAGCTGTTTTTT.

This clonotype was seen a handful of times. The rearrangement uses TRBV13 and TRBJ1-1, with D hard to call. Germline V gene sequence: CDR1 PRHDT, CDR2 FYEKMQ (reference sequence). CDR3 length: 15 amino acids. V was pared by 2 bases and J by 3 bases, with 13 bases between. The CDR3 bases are TGTGCCAGCAGCTTATTATCTGGTCGGGACACTGAAGCTTTCTTT. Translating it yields CASSLLSGRDTEAFF.

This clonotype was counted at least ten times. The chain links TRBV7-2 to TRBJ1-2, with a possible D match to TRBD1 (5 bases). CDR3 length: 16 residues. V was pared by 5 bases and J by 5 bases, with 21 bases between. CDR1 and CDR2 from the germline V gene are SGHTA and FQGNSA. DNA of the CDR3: TGTGCCAGCAGCCCTTATCCCTTTGACAGCCTGTATGGCTACACCTTC. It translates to CASSPYPFDSLYGYTF.

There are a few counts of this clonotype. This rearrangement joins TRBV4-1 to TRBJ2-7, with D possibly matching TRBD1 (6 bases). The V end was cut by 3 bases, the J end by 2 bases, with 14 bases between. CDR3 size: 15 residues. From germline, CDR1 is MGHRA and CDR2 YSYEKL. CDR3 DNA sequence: TGCGCCAGCAGCCAGAAACAGGGTGCGACCTACGAGCAGTACTTC. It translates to CASSQKQGATYEQYF.

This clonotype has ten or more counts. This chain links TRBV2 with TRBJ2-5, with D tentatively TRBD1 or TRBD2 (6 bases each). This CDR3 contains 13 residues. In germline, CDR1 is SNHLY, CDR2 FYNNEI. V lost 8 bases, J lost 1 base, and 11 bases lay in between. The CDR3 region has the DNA TGTGCCAGCGTAAAGGGGGGCCAAGAGACCCAGTACTTC. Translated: CASVKGGQETQYF.

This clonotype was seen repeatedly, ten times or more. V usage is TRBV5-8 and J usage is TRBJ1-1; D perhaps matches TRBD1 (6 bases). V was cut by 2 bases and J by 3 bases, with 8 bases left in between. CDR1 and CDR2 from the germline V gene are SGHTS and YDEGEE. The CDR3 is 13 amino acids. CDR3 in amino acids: CASSFWGHTEAFF. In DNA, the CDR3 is TGTGCCAGCAGCTTTTGGGGGCACACTGAAGCTTTCTTT.

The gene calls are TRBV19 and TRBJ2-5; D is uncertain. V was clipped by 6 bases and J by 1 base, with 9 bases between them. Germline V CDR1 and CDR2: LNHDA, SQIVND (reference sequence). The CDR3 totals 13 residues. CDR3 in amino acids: CASRRMTQETQYF. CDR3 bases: TGTGCCAGTAGGCGGATGACCCAAGAGACCCAGTACTTC.

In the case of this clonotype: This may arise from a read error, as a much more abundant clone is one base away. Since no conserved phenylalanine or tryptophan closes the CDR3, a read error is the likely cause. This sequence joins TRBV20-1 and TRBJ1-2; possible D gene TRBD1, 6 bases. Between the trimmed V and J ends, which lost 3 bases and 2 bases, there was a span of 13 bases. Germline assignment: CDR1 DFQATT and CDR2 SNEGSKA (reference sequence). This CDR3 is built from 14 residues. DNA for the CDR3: TGCAGTGCTAGTAAGGACAGCCCAAACTATGGCTACACCTTA. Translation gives CSASKDSPNYGYTL.

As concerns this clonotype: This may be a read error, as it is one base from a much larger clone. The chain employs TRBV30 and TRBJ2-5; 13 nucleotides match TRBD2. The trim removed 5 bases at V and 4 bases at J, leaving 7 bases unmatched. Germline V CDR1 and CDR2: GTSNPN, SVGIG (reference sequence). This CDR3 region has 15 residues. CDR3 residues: CAWLRTSGRGETQYF. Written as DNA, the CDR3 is TGTGCCTGGTTACGGACTAGCGGGAGAGGAGAGACCCAGTACTTC.

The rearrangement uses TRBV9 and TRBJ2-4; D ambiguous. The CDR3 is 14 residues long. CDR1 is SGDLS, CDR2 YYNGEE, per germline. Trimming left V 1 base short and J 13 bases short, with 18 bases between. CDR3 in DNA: TGTGCCAGCAGCGTATTGGTTGCTTACAATGAGCAGTACTTC. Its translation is CASSVLVAYNEQYF. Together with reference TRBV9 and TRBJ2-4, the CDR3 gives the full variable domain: DSGVTQTPKHLITATGQRVTLRCSPRSGDLSVYWYQQSLDQGLQFLIQYYNGEERAKGNILERFSAQQFPDLHSELNLSSLELGDSALYFCASSVLVAYNEQYFGAGTRLSVL.

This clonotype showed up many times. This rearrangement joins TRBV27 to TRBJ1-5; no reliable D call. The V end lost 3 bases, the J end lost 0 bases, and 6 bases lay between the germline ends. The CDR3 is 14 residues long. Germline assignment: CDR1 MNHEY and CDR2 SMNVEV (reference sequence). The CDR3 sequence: CASSFGFSNQPQHF. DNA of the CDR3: TGTGCCAGCAGTTTTGGTTTTAGCAATCAGCCCCAGCATTTT.

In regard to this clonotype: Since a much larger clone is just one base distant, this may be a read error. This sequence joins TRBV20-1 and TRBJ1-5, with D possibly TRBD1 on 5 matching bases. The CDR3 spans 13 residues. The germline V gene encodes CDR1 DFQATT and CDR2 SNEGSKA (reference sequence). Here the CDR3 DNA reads TGCAATGCTTCCGGGACGGATAATCAGCCCCAGCATTTT. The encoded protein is CNASGTDNQPQHF.

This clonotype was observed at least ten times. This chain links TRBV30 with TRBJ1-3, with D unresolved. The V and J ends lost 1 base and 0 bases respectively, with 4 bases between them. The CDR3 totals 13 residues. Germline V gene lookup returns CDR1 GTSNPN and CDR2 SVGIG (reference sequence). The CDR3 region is CAWSEVSGNTIYF. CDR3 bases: TGTGCCTGGAGTGAGGTCTCTGGAAACACCATATATTTT. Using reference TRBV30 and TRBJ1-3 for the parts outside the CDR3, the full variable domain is SQTIHQWPATLVQPVGSPLSLECTVEGTSNPNLYWYRQAAGRGLQLLFYSVGIGQISSEVPQNLSASRPQDRQFILSSKKLLLSDSGFYLCAWSEVSGNTIYFGEGSWLTVV.

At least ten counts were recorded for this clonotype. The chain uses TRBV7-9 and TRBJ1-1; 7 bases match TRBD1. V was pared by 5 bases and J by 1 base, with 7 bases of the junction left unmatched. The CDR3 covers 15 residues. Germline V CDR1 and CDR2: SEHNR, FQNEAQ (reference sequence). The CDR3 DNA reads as TGTGCCAGCAGCCCAGGGGGAGGTCGGAACACTGAAGCTTTCTTT. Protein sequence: CASSPGGGRNTEAFF.

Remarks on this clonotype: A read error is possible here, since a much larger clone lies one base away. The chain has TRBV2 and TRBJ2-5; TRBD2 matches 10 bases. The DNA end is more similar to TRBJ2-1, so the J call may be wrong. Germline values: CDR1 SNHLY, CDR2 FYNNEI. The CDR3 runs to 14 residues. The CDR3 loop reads CASSVGLAEETQFF. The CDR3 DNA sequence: TGTGCCAGCAGTGTTGGACTAGCGGAAGAGACCCAGTTCTTC.

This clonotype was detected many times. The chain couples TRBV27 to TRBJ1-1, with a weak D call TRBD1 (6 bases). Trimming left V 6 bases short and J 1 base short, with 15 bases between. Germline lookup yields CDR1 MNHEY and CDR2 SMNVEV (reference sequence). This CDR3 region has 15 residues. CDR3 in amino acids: CASRPNRAGNTEAFF. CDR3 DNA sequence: TGTGCCAGCAGACCTAACAGGGCCGGGAACACTGAAGCTTTCTTT.

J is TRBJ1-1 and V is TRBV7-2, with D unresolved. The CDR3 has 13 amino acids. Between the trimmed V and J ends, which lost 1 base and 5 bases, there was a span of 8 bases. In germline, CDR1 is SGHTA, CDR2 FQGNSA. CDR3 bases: TGTGCCAGCAGCTTAGAAGGTAAAACTGAAGCTTTCTTT. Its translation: CASSLEGKTEAFF.

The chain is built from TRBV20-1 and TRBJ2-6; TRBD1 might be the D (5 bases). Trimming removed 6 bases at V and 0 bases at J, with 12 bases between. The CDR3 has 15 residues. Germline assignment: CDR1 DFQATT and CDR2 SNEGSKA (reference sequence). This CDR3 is CSARQSSSGANVLTF. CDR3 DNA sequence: TGCAGTGCCCGACAGTCAAGCTCTGGGGCCAACGTCCTGACTTTC.

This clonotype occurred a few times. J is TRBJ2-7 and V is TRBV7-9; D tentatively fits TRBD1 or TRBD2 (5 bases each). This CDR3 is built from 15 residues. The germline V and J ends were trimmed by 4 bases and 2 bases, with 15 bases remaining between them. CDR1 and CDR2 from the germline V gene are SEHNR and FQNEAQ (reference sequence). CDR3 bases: TGTGCCAGCAGCTACCGGACTGAGGGGACCTACGAGCAGTACTTC. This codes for CASSYRTEGTYEQYF.

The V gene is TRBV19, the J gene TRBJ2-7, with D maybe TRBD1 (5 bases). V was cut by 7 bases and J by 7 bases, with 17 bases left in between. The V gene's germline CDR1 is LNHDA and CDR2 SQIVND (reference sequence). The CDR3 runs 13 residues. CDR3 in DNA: TGTGCCAGTAATCGGTCCCTTCAGGGAGAGCAGTACTTC. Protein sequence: CASNRSLQGEQYF. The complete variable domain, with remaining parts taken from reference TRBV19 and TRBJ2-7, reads DGGITQSPKYLFRKEGQNVTLSCEQNLNHDAMYWYRQDPGQGLRLIYYSQIVNDFQKGDIAEGYSVSREKKESFPLTVTSAQKNPTAFYLCASNRSLQGEQYFGPGTRLTVT.

The chain's CDR3 is CSANPAGLGKTITYEQYF. The DNA for the CDR3 is TGCAGTGCCAACCCTGCGGGACTGGGCAAAACTATTACGTACGAGCAGTACTTC. V and J are TRBV20-1 and TRBJ2-7; a possible D gene is TRBD2 (6 bases). This CDR3 spans 18 amino acids. Germline V CDR1 and CDR2: DFQATT, SNEGSKA (reference sequence). V lost 6 bases and J lost 4, with 31 bases in between.

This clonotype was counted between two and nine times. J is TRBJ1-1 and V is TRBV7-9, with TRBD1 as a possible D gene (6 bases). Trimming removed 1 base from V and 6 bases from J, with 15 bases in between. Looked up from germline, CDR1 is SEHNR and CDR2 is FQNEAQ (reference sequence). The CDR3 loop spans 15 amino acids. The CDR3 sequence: CASSLVTEGGPEAFF. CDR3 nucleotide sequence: TGTGCCAGCAGCTTAGTCACGGAGGGGGGCCCTGAAGCTTTCTTT.

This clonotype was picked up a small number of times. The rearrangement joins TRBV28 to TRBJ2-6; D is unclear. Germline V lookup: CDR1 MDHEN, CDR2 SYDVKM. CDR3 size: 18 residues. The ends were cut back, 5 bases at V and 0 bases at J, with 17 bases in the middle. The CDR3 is CASSPGKGSRSGANVLTF. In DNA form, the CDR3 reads TGTGCCAGCAGTCCTGGTAAGGGATCCCGCTCTGGGGCCAACGTCCTGACTTTC.

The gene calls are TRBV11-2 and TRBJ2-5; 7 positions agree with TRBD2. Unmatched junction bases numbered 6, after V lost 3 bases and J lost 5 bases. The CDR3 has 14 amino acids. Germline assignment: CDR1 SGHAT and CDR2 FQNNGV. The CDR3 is CASSLSLGGETQYF. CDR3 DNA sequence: TGTGCCAGCAGCTTGAGCCTGGGAGGGGAGACCCAGTACTTC.